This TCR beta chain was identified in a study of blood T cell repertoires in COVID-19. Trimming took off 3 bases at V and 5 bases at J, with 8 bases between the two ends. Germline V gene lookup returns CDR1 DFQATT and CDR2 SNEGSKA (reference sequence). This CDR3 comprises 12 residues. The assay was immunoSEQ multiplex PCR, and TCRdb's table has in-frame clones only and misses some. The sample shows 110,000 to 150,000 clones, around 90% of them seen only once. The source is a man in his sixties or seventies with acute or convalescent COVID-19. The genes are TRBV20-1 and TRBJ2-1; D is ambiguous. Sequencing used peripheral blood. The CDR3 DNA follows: TGCAGTGCTAGTAGCCTTAACAATGAGCAGTTCTTC. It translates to CSASSLNNEQFF.